This T cell receptor (beta chain) was sequenced in a study of ipilimumab plus nivolumab after autologous stem cell transplantation. Across the whole study: Myeloma cases were transplant-naive high-risk or relapsed within 3 years post first autologous transplant. General study findings and limits: The authors say TCR, Treg and microbiome findings warrant further study.

Worth noting for this clone: Its antigen is undetermined.

Checkpoint therapy with ipilimumab 1 mg/kg began 14 to 28 days after transplant. Patients got 3 mg/kg IV nivolumab weeks 1, 4, 7, 10, then biweekly through week 26. The repertoire was sequenced with immunoSEQ multiplex PCR; TCRdb's copy has only in-frame clones and lacks some. The sample gives tens of thousands of clones, nearly 95% of which show up once; under 1% is in the top ten. Germline CDR1 reads MDHEN; CDR2 reads SYDVKM. This CDR3 comprises 16 residues. V shed 6 bases and J 0 bases; nucleotides not matched to a gene: 6. The sample consisted of PBMCs, taken in a trial of ipilimumab plus nivolumab as post-transplant consolidation. The chain has TRBV28 and TRBJ2-3, with TRBD2 matching over 10 bases. The sequence was collected from a male donor with multiple myeloma. CDR3 loop: CASRARTSGSTDTQYF. In DNA, the CDR3 is TGTGCCAGCAGGGCCCGGACTAGCGGAAGCACAGATACGCAGTATTTT. The whole variable domain, filled in from reference TRBV28 and TRBJ2-3, reads DVKVTQSSRYLVKRTGEKVFLECVQDMDHENMFWYRQDPGLGLRLIYFSYDVKMKEKGDIPEGYSVSREKKERFSLILESASTNQTSMYLCASRARTSGSTDTQYFGPGTRLTVL.